Following are 5 T cell receptor beta chains from one sample sequenced in a study of response to subunit inactivated influenza vaccine. TCRdb processed the RT-PCR reads anew with MiXCR; each CDR3 protein has one entry. The table shows approximately 500,000 distinct CDR3 sequences, with 10% to 15% occurring only once. The sequencing here drew on PBMCs from blood, taken about 40 days after vaccination. The receptors shown here come from a man aged 45-65 years who received an inactivated influenza vaccine.

This clonotype occurred many times. The J gene is TRBJ2-1, the V gene TRBV3-1; 15 bases line up with TRBD2. The junction had 5 bases not matched to a gene; V was cut back by 2 bases and J by 6 bases. CDR1 LGHDT and CDR2 YNNKEL come from the germline V gene (reference sequence). CDR3 length equals 17 residues. CDR3 protein: CASSQQWTSGRANEQFF. The CDR3 nucleotides are TGTGCCAGCAGCCAACAATGGACTAGCGGGAGGGCCAATGAGCAGTTCTTC.

There are a few counts of this clonotype. The rearrangement joins TRBV28 to TRBJ2-3, with TRBD1 matching 12 bases. This CDR3 is 19 amino acids long. Germline trimming cut 7 bases from V and 5 bases from J; bases unmatched to any gene: 19. Per the germline V gene, CDR1 is MDHEN and CDR2 is SYDVKM. The CDR3 region is CASIAAGQGASWVEDTQYF. The DNA for the CDR3 is TGTGCCAGCATAGCGGCGGGACAGGGGGCGAGTTGGGTCGAAGATACGCAGTATTTT. Supplemented by reference TRBV28 and TRBJ2-3, the full variable domain reads DVKVTQSSRYLVKRTGEKVFLECVQDMDHENMFWYRQDPGLGLRLIYFSYDVKMKEKGDIPEGYSVSREKKERFSLILESASTNQTSMYLCASIAAGQGASWVEDTQYFGPGTRLTVL.

This clonotype turned up a few times. V usage is TRBV7-9 and J usage is TRBJ2-7; D is possibly TRBD2 (5 bases). The V end lost 5 bases, the J end lost 2 bases, and 10 bases lay between the germline ends. This CDR3 has 13 amino acids. Germline CDR1 SEHNR, CDR2 FQNEAQ (reference sequence). This CDR3 reads CASSRMEAYEQYF. The CDR3, as DNA: TGTGCCAGCAGCCGCATGGAGGCCTACGAGCAGTACTTC.

There are a few counts of this clonotype. The chain carries TRBV4-1 and TRBJ2-7, with D possibly matching TRBD2 (5 bases). The germline V gene encodes CDR1 MGHRA and CDR2 YSYEKL. This CDR3 is built from 13 residues. Trimming removed 5 bases at V and 4 bases at J, with 12 bases between. CDR3 DNA: TGCGCCAGCAGCTCTTGGGAGAGATACGAGCAGTACTTC. It encodes CASSSWERYEQYF.

This clonotype was observed a few times. The rearrangement joins TRBV20-1 to TRBJ2-5, with TRBD2 matching 7 bases. The germline gives CDR1 DFQATT, CDR2 SNEGSKA (reference sequence). There are 13 residues in the CDR3. The V and J ends lost 3 bases and 5 bases, in that order; junction bases with no gene match: 6. The CDR3 coding sequence is TGCAGTGCTAGGGTCCGGGGAGGGGAGACCCAGTACTTC. Amino acid sequence: CSARVRGGETQYF.